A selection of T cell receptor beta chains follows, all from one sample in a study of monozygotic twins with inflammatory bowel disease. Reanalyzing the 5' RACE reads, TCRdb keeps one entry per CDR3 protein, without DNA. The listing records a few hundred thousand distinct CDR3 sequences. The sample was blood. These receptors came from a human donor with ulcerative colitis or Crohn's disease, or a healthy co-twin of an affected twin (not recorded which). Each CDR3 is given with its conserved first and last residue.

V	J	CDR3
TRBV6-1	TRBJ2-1	CASRNDQSSYNEQFF
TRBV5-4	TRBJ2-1	CASSQQGNEQFF
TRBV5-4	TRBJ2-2	CASSLSRDVTGELFF
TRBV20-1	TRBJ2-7	CSARGEGVYYEQYF
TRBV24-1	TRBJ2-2	CATSDPGQGANTGELFF
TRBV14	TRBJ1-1	CASSQARNSMNTEAFF
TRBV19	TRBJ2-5	CASSIRGRQETQYF
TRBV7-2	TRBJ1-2	CASSFRTGPSDYGYTF
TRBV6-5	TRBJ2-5	CASSYLAGGIQETQYF
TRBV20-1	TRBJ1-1	CSAREGTGAWEAFF
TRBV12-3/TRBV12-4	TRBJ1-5	CASSSTITGGNQRQHF
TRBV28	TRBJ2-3	CASLASSDTQYF
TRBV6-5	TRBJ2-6	CASSSWVSGANVLTF
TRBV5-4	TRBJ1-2	CASSLLQGYGYTF
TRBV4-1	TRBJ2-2	CASSQVGAGHTGELFF
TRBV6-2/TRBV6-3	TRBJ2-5	CASSYGGLAGGAYQETQYF
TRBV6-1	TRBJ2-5	CASSRGDGGRQETQYF
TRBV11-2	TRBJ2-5	CASSSGTSGRARQETQYF
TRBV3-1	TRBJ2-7	CASSQDLIYEQYF
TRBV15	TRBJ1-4	CATSRDFGLSSSLFF
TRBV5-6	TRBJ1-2	CASSLRYGTGGSFYGYTF
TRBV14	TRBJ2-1	CASSQDGLSSYNEQFF
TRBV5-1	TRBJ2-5	CASSLLAGQLQETQYF
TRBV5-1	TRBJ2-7	CASSQGDEQYF
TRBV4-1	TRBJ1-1	CASSHEGVTEAFF
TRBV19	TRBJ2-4	CASRPGTSGIQYF
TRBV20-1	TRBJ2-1	CSPVGGGRRFYNEQFF
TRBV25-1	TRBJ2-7	CASSDFYEQYF
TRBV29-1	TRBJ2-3	CSVDFGLAGFDTQYF
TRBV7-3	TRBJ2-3	CASSSSPGDTQYF
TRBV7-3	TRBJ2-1	CASSLSRAGYNEQFF
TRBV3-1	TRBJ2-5	CASSPGGSQETQYF
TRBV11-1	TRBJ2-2	CAGLSPGHRGTHGTGELFF
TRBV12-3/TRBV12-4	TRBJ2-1	CASSSNPSGTGGNEQFF
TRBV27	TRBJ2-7	CASSWGTGGLEQYF